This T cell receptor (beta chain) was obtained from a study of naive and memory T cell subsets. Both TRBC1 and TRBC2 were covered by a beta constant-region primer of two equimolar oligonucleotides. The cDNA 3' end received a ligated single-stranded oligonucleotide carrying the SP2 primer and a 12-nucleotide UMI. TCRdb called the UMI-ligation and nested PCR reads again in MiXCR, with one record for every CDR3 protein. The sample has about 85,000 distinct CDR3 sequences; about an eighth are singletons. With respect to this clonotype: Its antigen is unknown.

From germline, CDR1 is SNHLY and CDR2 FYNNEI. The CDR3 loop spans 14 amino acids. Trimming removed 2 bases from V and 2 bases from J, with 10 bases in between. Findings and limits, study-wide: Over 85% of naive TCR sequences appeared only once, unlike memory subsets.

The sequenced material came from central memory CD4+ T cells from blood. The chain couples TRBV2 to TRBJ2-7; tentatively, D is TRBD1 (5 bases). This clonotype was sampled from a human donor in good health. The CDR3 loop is CASSEYRQTYEQYF. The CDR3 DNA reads TGTGCCAGCAGTGAATACAGGCAAACCTACGAGCAGTACTTC. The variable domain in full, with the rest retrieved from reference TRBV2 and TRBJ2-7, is EPEVTQTPSHQVTQMGQEVILRCVPISNHLYFYWYRQILGQKVEFLVSFYNNEISEKSEIFDDQFSVERPDGSNFTLKIRSTKLEDSAMYFCASSEYRQTYEQYFGPGTRLTVT.